What follows is one TCR beta chain and its context. Its matching antigen is unknown. The data were taken from a study of early T cells in non-severe SARS-CoV-2 infection. Whole-study findings and limits: A preference for anti-spike CD8 responses marked VDJdb matching, which missed private and CD4 specificities.

V was pared by 3 bases and J by 4 bases, with 11 bases of the junction left unmatched. This CDR3 has 16 residues. In TCRdb, the 5' RACE reads were re-called with MiXCR into one record per CDR3 protein. The data hold approximately 70,000 distinct CDR3 sequences, with around 10% observed a single time. The sequencing input was whole blood. The receptor comes from an adult who was a healthcare worker with PCR-confirmed SARS-CoV-2 infection or an uninfected control (not recorded which). The chain employs TRBV23-1 and TRBJ2-7, with 8 bases lining up with TRBD1. TRBV23-1 is treated as an ORF (open reading frame) with a function not yet certain. CDR3 protein: CASSHYTGTGFYEQYF. The CDR3 nucleotides read TGCGCCAGCAGTCATTACACCGGGACAGGATTTTACGAGCAGTACTTC.